The present T cell receptor (beta chain) was sequenced within a study of blood T cell repertoires in COVID-19. V was cut by 4 bases and J by 5 bases, with 11 bases left in between. The CDR3 contains 13 residues. Looked up from germline, CDR1 is MNHEY and CDR2 is SVGAGI. The assay was immunoSEQ multiplex PCR, and TCRdb's table has in-frame clones only and misses some. This sample yields 35,000 to 45,000 clones, of which approximately 85% are seen a single time; approximately 8.9% belongs to the top ten. Sequenced material: peripheral blood. The TCR sequence derives from a human donor in a cohort sampled during active COVID-19. The V gene is TRBV6-5, the J gene TRBJ1-1; maybe TRBD1 (5 bases). In nucleotides, the CDR3 is TGTGCCAGCAGTTGGAACCAGGGAACTGAAGCTTTCTTT. Protein product: CASSWNQGTEAFF.